This T cell receptor (beta chain) derives from a study of T-cell memory formation after mild COVID-19 listed by TCRdb under 2021. In terms of the full investigation: TCR sequence clusters from the two donors were found to be largely donor specific. In a couple of donors, T-cell clones that expanded and contracted after mild COVID-19 were followed by sequencing TCRalpha and TCRbeta repertoires longitudinally. Two young, previously healthy adult volunteers, one female and one male, were included in the cohort. General findings and caveats noted by the study authors: Whether the second-wave clones peaking on day 37 were SARS-CoV-2 specific was not confirmed. Clones that contracted from day 15 to 85 showed balanced CD4/CD8 phenotypes, whereas a second wave of clones that expanded from day 15 to 37 leaned towards CD4+. Contracting CD4+ clones were located mainly in the CM and EM memory subsets, whereas CD8+ clones were found to be enriched in EMRA. Only a couple of mild cases were covered in the study, and larger cohorts including severe cases with pre-infection samples were considered necessary. The detection of some responding clones in pre-infection memory suggests that pre-existing cross-reactive memory T cells joined the SARS-CoV-2 response.

Sequencing was carried out with an Illumina NovaSeq 6000. TCRalpha and TCRbeta cDNA libraries were built by 5'RACE with constant-segment primers, adding sample barcodes and unique molecular identifiers. RNA was extracted from every sample with Trizol reagent. Amplification of the libraries took two PCR steps, and the second step added a second sample barcode plus Illumina TruSeq adapters. The libraries were sequenced on an Illumina NovaSeq using 2 x 150 bp paired-end reads. The paper's data handling went like this. With migec v1.2.7, reads were demultiplexed and then collapsed into UMI-guided consensus sequences. With mixcr v2.1.11, UMI consensuses were aligned to TRA and TRB V and J templates and assembled into clonotypes. Clonotypes were classified as expanded or contracted when called significant by both edgeR and NoisET, with noise models trained on biological replicates. For edgeR calls, the thresholds were a false discovery rate-adjusted p below 0.01 and a log2 fold-change of 1. PCA with hierarchical clustering of max-normalized trajectories of the 1000 most abundant clonotypes was used as exploratory dynamics analysis. Each responding clone was given a CD4 or CD8 phenotype based on the CD4+ and CD8+ repertoires, which had been sequenced separately. Clones were called with MiXCR by TCRdb after fastp trimmed the public reads at Q25, and only in-frame beta chains were retained. When rows share a CDR3 protein, they turn into one entry using the most common DNA and genes. The V and J calls shown here were made by TCRdb, not taken from the authors' results. The sample table lists approximately 560,000 distinct CDR3 sequences, 17% of them with a count of one. Roughly 8% of the sample lies in the top ten.

PBMCs were isolated by Ficoll-Paque density gradient centrifugation. Concerning this clonotype itself: This clone's antigen is unknown. Per-nucleotide qualities are absent, and no much larger clonotype sits a single base away.

The junction carries 14 bases between V and J, which are trimmed by 5 bases and 4 bases respectively. From cysteine to phenylalanine, the CDR3 is 15 amino acids long. The CDR3 DNA has 45 bases and is translated from base 1. The germline V gene supplies CDR1 SGHVS and CDR2 FNYEAQ. The TCR sequence derives from an adult woman who had mild COVID-19 (a few samples of this study predate the infection). The sample titles of this study are shuffled in the database, so cell type and time point are left out; the donor was told from shared clones. The receptor chain draws on TRBV7-6 and TRBJ2-2; the D call could be TRBD1 or TRBD2, with each sharing 5 bases. The sequencing input was PBMCs or a T cell subset sorted from them (not recorded which). The CDR3 in this case is CASSPRDGFTGELFF. In nucleotides, the sequence is TGTGCCAGCAGCCCACGGGACGGGTTCACCGGGGAGCTGTTTTTT.